Below, one T cell receptor beta chain is given with its context. TCRdb analysed the RACE reads with MiXCR anew, one entry per CDR3 protein. Here the sample spans approximately 90,000 distinct CDR3 sequences, over 10% being singletons. This record comes from a study of human T cells and chemical hapten exposure. The time point was: patch test 1, 2 weeks after DPC sensitization. Treatment of the sample: therapeutic diphenylcyclopropenone sensitization with weekly scalp DPC. This TCR was sampled from a woman aged 40 to 50 with alopecia areata. Some clones in this sample may be carry-over from other donors' samples. The sample was whole blood, taken in connection with sensitization to the hapten diphenylcyclopropenone (DPC).

The CDR3 region is CAWSVRIHQPQHF. Here the CDR3 DNA reads TGTGCCTGGAGTGTACGGATTCATCAGCCCCAGCATTTT. This rearrangement joins TRBV30 to TRBJ1-5; D unresolved. V dropped 0 bases and J dropped 5 bases, with 8 bases sitting between them. Germline assignment: CDR1 GTSNPN and CDR2 SVGIG (reference sequence). This CDR3 comprises 13 residues.